A single sample gave rise to the 13 T cell receptor beta chains below, sequenced in a study of shared clonotypes between healthy human individuals. The protocol was immunoSEQ multiplex PCR, while the TCRdb copy is restricted to in-frame clones and leaves out a portion. The repertoire includes about 1.5 million clones, nearly 99% of them detected once, and around 0.45% sits in the top ten. Sample: naive CD4+ T cells sorted from blood. The subset here: CD45RA+ positively selected. The receptors shown here come from a man aged 30 to 39 in good health.

V usage is TRBV5-1 and J usage is TRBJ2-3; the D gene is possibly TRBD2 (5 bases). The CDR3 extends over 16 amino acids. The germline CDR1 and CDR2 sequences are SGHRS and YFSETQ. V lost 1 base and J lost 0, with 12 bases in between. DNA for the CDR3: TGCGCCAGCAGCTTGTGGGCAGCGGTTAGCACAGATACGCAGTATTTT. Its protein is CASSLWAAVSTDTQYF.

On this clone itself: Within the sample, other DNA sequences also encode this same CDR3. V is TRBV5-1 and J is TRBJ2-3, with unresolved D. The CDR3 extends over 14 amino acids. Trimming removed 0 bases at V and 0 bases at J, with 5 bases between. CDR1 and CDR2 (germline): SGHRS, YFSETQ. The CDR3 DNA is TGCGCCAGCAGCTTGGTCCAGAGCACAGATACGCAGTATTTT. It codes for CASSLVQSTDTQYF.

V and J are TRBV11-2 and TRBJ1-4; no reliable D call. V lost 7 bases, J lost 8 bases, and 17 bases lay in between. The CDR3 is 14 amino acids. Germline assignment: CDR1 SGHAT and CDR2 FQNNGV. Here the CDR3 reads CASKLIPGKEKLFF. CDR3 bases: TGTGCCAGCAAGCTTATCCCAGGCAAAGAAAAACTGTTTTTT.

V gene TRBV29-1 combines with J gene TRBJ2-1, with D possibly TRBD2 on 5 matching bases. Germline CDR1 reads SQVTM; CDR2 reads ANQGSEA. V was cut by 6 bases and J by 0 bases, with 24 bases left in between. CDR3 length: 18 amino acids. The CDR3 DNA reads TGCAGCGTCGGAGTGCCGGGGTTCGGTAAAGGCTCCTACAATGAGCAGTTCTTC. Residues: CSVGVPGFGKGSYNEQFF.

The rearrangement uses TRBV7-2 and TRBJ2-7, with 11 bases that match TRBD2. Germline loops: CDR1 SGHTA, CDR2 FQGNSA. Losses at the gene ends were 2 bases for V and 4 bases for J; bases not matched to a gene: 10. The CDR3 sequence is 17 residues long. The CDR3 DNA reads as TGTGCCAGCAGCTTAACCAAACTAGCGGGAGTTGGTTACGAGCAGTACTTC. It yields the protein CASSLTKLAGVGYEQYF.

The chain combines TRBV7-2 with TRBJ2-1; 7 positions agree with TRBD2. Looked up from germline, CDR1 is SGHTA and CDR2 is FQGNSA. The CDR3 has 11 amino acids. V trimming: 5 bases; J trimming: 16 bases; junction bases outside the gene matches: 8. The CDR3 here is CASSQRLACFF. CDR3 in DNA: TGTGCCAGCAGCCAAAGACTAGCTTGTTTCTTC.

The rearrangement links TRBV28 to TRBJ2-3; 8 positions match TRBD1. This CDR3 has 17 residues. The V gene end was trimmed by 5 bases and the J gene end by 2 bases; junction bases not matched to a gene: 12. Germline V gene data show CDR1 as MDHEN and CDR2 as SYDVKM. CDR3 sequence reads: CASSQPRGDRLTDTQYF. The CDR3 nucleotides are TGTGCCAGCAGTCAACCGCGTGGGGACAGGCTCACAGATACGCAGTATTTT.

This sequence joins TRBV7-9 and TRBJ2-7; maybe TRBD2 (5 bases). The CDR3 has 14 residues. V gave up 4 bases and J gave up 7 bases, with 17 bases separating them. Germline CDR1 reads SEHNR; CDR2 reads FQNEAQ (reference sequence). CDR3 residues: CASSSNGGGWEQYF. The CDR3 DNA follows: TGTGCCAGCAGCTCCAACGGAGGCGGGTGGGAGCAGTACTTC.

The chain uses TRBV2 and TRBJ2-7; no definite D call. Germline values: CDR1 SNHLY, CDR2 FYNNEI. The CDR3 loop spans 12 amino acids. V was pared by 8 bases and J by 9 bases, with 17 bases between. CDR3 loop: CASRAGTRRQYF. The CDR3 DNA sequence: TGTGCCAGCCGAGCTGGAACGAGGCGGCAGTACTTC.

This sequence joins TRBV7-9 and TRBJ2-1; 8 bases align to TRBD2. The CDR3 loop spans 16 amino acids. In germline, CDR1 is SEHNR, CDR2 FQNEAQ (reference sequence). The V gene end was trimmed by 4 bases and the J gene end by 6 bases; junction bases not matched to a gene: 11. In DNA, the CDR3 is TGTGCCAGCAGCTCCCGGGGGGGACTAGTCGGCAATGAGCAGTTCTTC. Translated, it gives CASSSRGGLVGNEQFF.

The chain employs TRBV11-3 and TRBJ2-1, with D perhaps matching TRBD1 (6 bases). With 1 base removed from V and 6 bases from J, the gap between germline ends came to 13 bases. This CDR3 is 15 amino acids long. Germline CDR1 reads SGHNT; CDR2 reads YENEEA. CDR3 DNA sequence: TGTGCCAGCAGCTTAGGGGGGCTAGGCGGCAATGAGCAGTTCTTC. This codes for CASSLGGLGGNEQFF.

Here the CDR3 reads CASSLAGTSGYKNIQYF. The CDR3 region has the DNA TGTGCCAGCAGCTTAGCCGGGACTAGCGGTTACAAAAACATTCAGTACTTC. The J gene is TRBJ2-4, the V gene TRBV7-2, with 11 bases that match TRBD2. Germline V gene data show CDR1 as SGHTA and CDR2 as FQGNSA. The CDR3 spans 17 residues. Unmatched junction bases numbered 4, after V lost 0 bases and J lost 3 bases.

This clone appeared a single time. J is TRBJ2-5 and V is TRBV4-1; perhaps TRBD2 as D (5 bases). CDR3 size: 13 residues. Germline loops: CDR1 MGHRA, CDR2 YSYEKL. V was pared by 6 bases and J by 7 bases, with 15 bases between. The DNA of the CDR3 is TGCGCCAGCAGTTACCAAGGACTGGGGACCCAGTACTTC. Amino acid sequence: CASSYQGLGTQYF.